The 10 T cell receptor beta chains presented below share a single source sample, sequenced in a study of OX40 agonist ivuxolimab in advanced cancers. TCRdb's copy holds only in-frame clones and misses some; the assay was immunoSEQ multiplex PCR. The sample lists about 56,000 clones, around 81% seen once, with roughly 5% in the top ten. This specimen consisted of CD4+ or CD8+ T cells sorted from blood, obtained in a trial of the OX40 agonist ivuxolimab. These receptors came from an adult with an advanced solid tumor such as melanoma, head and neck, liver or kidney cancer.

The V call is TRBV19, the J call TRBJ1-5; 9 nucleotides agree with TRBD1. From germline, CDR1 is LNHDA and CDR2 SQIVND (reference sequence). This CDR3 contains 16 residues. Germline trimming cut 2 bases from V and 0 bases from J; bases unmatched to any gene: 2. CDR3 in amino acids: CASSIRGQGSNQPQHF. CDR3 coding DNA: TGTGCCAGTAGTATAAGGGGACAGGGTAGCAATCAGCCCCAGCATTTT.

The chain joins TRBV7-2 to TRBJ1-2, with D uncertain. CDR3 length: 12 residues. Germline CDR1 reads SGHTA; CDR2 reads FQGNSA. Between the trimmed V and J ends, which lost 6 bases and 4 bases, there was a span of 9 bases. In nucleotides, the CDR3 is TGTGCCAGCAGGCCCCGCGGCTATGGCTACACCTTC. Amino acids: CASRPRGYGYTF.

V is TRBV11-1 and J is TRBJ2-3, with 7 bases that match TRBD2. Trimming removed 1 base from V and 0 bases from J; junction bases left unmatched: 10. The CDR3 consists of 18 residues. CDR1 and CDR2 from the germline V gene are SGHAT and FQDESV (reference sequence). The CDR3 DNA follows: TGTGCCAGCAGCTTAGGGGCCGGGGCTAGCGGAAGCACAGATACGCAGTATTTT. This encodes CASSLGAGASGSTDTQYF.

The chain employs TRBV5-1 and TRBJ2-1; the match to TRBD2 covers 11 bases. This CDR3 is built from 15 residues. V lost 3 bases, J lost 4 bases, and 3 bases stayed unmatched. Germline V gives CDR1 SGHRS, CDR2 YFSETQ. The DNA of the CDR3 is TGCGCCAGCAGCTCAACTAGCGGGGGATACAATGAGCAGTTCTTC. It codes for CASSSTSGGYNEQFF.

The V call is TRBV6-6, the J call TRBJ1-5; D gene unclear. With 6 bases removed from V and 5 bases from J, the gap between germline ends came to 14 bases. The CDR3 sequence is 14 residues long. CDR1 and CDR2 (germline): MNHNY, SVGAGI (reference sequence). DNA for the CDR3: TGTGCCAGCAGGTCCCCAGTGATGGATCAGCCCCAGCATTTT. It is translated as CASRSPVMDQPQHF.

The gene calls are TRBV6-5 and TRBJ2-7; D possibly uses TRBD1 or TRBD2 (5 bases each). The CDR3 contains 13 residues. From germline, CDR1 is MNHEY and CDR2 SVGAGI. V was trimmed by 0 bases and J by 3 bases, leaving 6 bases between them. CDR3 DNA: TGTGCCAGCAGTTACTCGAGGGGCTACGAGCAGTACTTC. Protein product: CASSYSRGYEQYF.

The chain combines TRBV28 with TRBJ2-1; tentatively, D is TRBD2 (7 bases). V lost 5 bases and J 8 bases, leaving 13 bases between the germline ends. The CDR3 spans 13 residues. In germline, CDR1 is MDHEN, CDR2 SYDVKM. The CDR3 is CASSQGTNDEQFF. The CDR3 DNA reads TGTGCCAGCAGTCAGGGGACTAACGATGAGCAGTTCTTC.

The chain recombines TRBV6-6 with TRBJ2-4; 11 positions agree with TRBD1. CDR3 size: 16 residues. V lost 6 bases to trimming and J lost 2 bases; unmatched junction nucleotides: 6. Germline CDR1 reads MNHNY; CDR2 reads SVGAGI (reference sequence). The CDR3 is CASREGQGGPKNIQYF. The CDR3 DNA reads as TGTGCCAGCAGGGAGGGACAGGGGGGTCCCAAAAACATTCAGTACTTC.

In DNA form, the CDR3 reads TGTGCCAGCAGCGCCAGGGGGCTCACCGGGGAGCTGTTTTTT. Translating it yields CASSARGLTGELFF. This rearrangement joins TRBV28 to TRBJ2-2; TRBD1 agrees at 8 bases. The junction had 4 bases not matched to a gene; V was cut back by 6 bases and J by 4 bases. The CDR3 runs to 14 residues. Germline V gene data show CDR1 as MDHEN and CDR2 as SYDVKM.

CDR3 nucleotide sequence: TGCGCCAGCAGCTTGGGCCCAAGTGGAAACACCATATATTTT. It specifies CASSLGPSGNTIYF. The genes are TRBV5-1 and TRBJ1-3; the D is unclear. This CDR3 comprises 14 residues. V lost 0 bases, J lost 3 bases, and 7 bases lay in between. Germline V CDR1 and CDR2: SGHRS, YFSETQ.